This entry is about one T cell receptor (beta chain). This specimen belongs to a study of T cells after yellow fever vaccination. This CDR3 is 14 amino acids long. The ends were cut back, 3 bases at V and 0 bases at J, with 8 bases in the middle. Germline CDR1 SEHNR, CDR2 FQNEAQ (reference sequence). One entry per CDR3 protein results from TCRdb running MiXCR on the 5' RACE reads. The data contain fewer than 350,000 distinct CDR3 sequences, about 9.5% of them singletons. The rearrangement uses TRBV7-9 and TRBJ2-5, with D possibly matching TRBD1 (6 bases). The sample consisted of PBMCs, taken on the day of the first yellow fever vaccination. The TCR originated in a man between 18 and 29 years old who received the YFV17D yellow fever vaccine. DNA for the CDR3: TGTGCCAGCAGCTTTAGACAGGACCAAGAGACCCAGTACTTC. It specifies CASSFRQDQETQYF.